This T cell receptor beta chain was retrieved from a study of response to subunit inactivated influenza vaccine. Overall study findings and caveats: The authors put forward the suggestion that each seasonal influenza vaccination may bring in only a limited number of new T cells.

As concerns this clonotype: What it binds is unknown.

TCRdb re-analysed the RT-PCR reads in MiXCR, keeping a single row per CDR3 protein. This sample yields approximately 500,000 distinct CDR3 sequences, of which around 13% are seen a single time; about an eighth belongs to the top ten. Germline CDR1 reads SQVTM; CDR2 reads ANQGSEA. V dropped 6 bases and J dropped 3 bases, with 15 bases sitting between them. The length of the CDR3 is 13 residues. This TCR was recovered from a man over 45 who received an inactivated influenza vaccine. The sample was PBMCs from blood, taken 40 to 50 days after vaccination. The rearrangement links TRBV29-1 to TRBJ2-7, with D unresolved. The CDR3 nucleotides read TGCAGCGTCCGTACCCCCAAGGACTACGAGCAGTACTTC. It is translated as CSVRTPKDYEQYF.